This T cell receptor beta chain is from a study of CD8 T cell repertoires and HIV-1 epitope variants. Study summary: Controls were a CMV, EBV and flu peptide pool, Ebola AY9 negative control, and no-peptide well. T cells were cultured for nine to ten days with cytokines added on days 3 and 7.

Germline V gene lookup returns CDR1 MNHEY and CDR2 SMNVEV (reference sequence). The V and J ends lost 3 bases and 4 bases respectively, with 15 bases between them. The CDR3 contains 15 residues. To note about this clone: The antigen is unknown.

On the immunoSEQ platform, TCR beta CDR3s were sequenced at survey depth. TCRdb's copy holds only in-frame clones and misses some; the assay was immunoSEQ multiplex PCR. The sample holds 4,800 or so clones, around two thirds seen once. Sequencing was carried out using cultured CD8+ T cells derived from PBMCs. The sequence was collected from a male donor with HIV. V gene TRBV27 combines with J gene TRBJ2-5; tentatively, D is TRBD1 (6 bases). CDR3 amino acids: CASSLSTGMGETQYF. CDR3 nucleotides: TGTGCCAGCAGTTTGTCTACAGGGATGGGAGAGACCCAGTACTTC.